This T cell receptor (beta chain) came from a study of blood T cell repertoires in COVID-19. Study at large: Both acute and convalescent COVID-19 samples were obtained from the United States, Italy and Spain.

The table lists this clone with a few counts. Germline loops: CDR1 DFQATT, CDR2 SNEGSKA (reference sequence). The CDR3 length is 11 residues. V gave up 3 bases and J gave up 8 bases; unmatched junction bases: 0. The authors' processing: Reference gene primer amplification in the assay estimated nucleated cell counts. The table came from immunoSEQ multiplex PCR; TCRdb's copy has only in-frame clones and leaves some out. The D gene and trimming were derived from the DNA, and the V and J assignments and clone size from that table. This table holds 40,000 or so clones, 85% found once. The origin of this receptor is a human donor in a cohort sampled during active COVID-19. This rearrangement joins TRBV20-1 to TRBJ1-4, with TRBD1 matching over 7 bases. Sequencing used peripheral blood. The CDR3 reads CSASRGEKLFF. The CDR3 coding sequence is TGCAGTGCTAGCAGGGGGGAAAAACTGTTTTTT.